This TCR beta chain is drawn from a study of blood T cells in healthy people across ages. Study observations and caveats: Measured against age, TCR beta diversity per million T cells decreased in a roughly linear manner. More naive CD4+ cells and higher diversity were found in long-lived than in aged donors.

Germline loops: CDR1 ENHRY, CDR2 SYGVKD. This CDR3 region has 13 residues. The ends were cut back, 7 bases at V and 2 bases at J, with 10 bases in the middle. Sample-barcoded 5' priming and a J-beta primer mix drove a second PCR of roughly 6 to 12 cycles. TCRdb ran MiXCR on the 5' RACE reads and lists one entry per CDR3 protein. The sample lists 1.8 million or so distinct CDR3 sequences; roughly 43% were seen once. Aged about 6 to 90, donors were systemically healthy Caucasians from Russia. Regarding this clonotype: Its antigen is still unknown.

The sample consisted of blood. This receptor was obtained from a human donor in good health. The chain employs TRBV10-3 and TRBJ2-3, with no clear D. The DNA for the CDR3 is TGTGCCATCACTATGGGGTCCACAGATACGCAGTATTTT. Residues: CAITMGSTDTQYF.